This TCR beta chain was profiled in a study of control samples from healthy donors and cancer patients. Only in-frame clones appear in the TCRdb table, and some are missing; sequencing was by immunoSEQ multiplex PCR. The sample records around 58,000 clones, approximately 95% being singletons. The CDR3 is made up of 16 amino acids. Germline lookup yields CDR1 MGHRA and CDR2 YSYEKL. Trimming cost V 0 bases and J 4 bases, with 15 bases left between them. This chain links TRBV4-1 with TRBJ2-5; perhaps TRBD1 as D (5 bases). The sequenced sample was blood. The source is a woman between 18 and 30 years old in good health. CDR3 nucleotide sequence: TGCGCCAGCAGCCAAGATCTCTCCAGGGTAGCAGAGACCCAGTACTTC. Its translation: CASSQDLSRVAETQYF.